The rows below give T cell receptor beta chains drawn from one sample of a study of blood T cell repertoires in COVID-19. Only in-frame clones appear in the TCRdb table, and some are missing; sequencing was by immunoSEQ multiplex PCR. The sample comprises roughly 180,000 clones, around 83% of which are singletons, and over 0.85% rests with the top ten. The sequenced sample was peripheral blood. These receptors were collected from a man younger than 35 with acute or convalescent COVID-19. Each CDR3 is given with its conserved first and last residue. Each record gives: J gene, V gene, clone size, D gene, CDR3 protein, CDR3 DNA. The D gene is left open where the match is weak. Clone size is not always given. Where it is, it says once, few, many or a class for expanded clones.

>TRBJ2-3|TRBV6-4|few|TRBD2
CASSDPSGGTDTQYF
TGTGCCAGCAGTGACCCTAGCGGGGGCACAGATACGCAGTATTTT
>TRBJ2-1|TRBV11-2|NA|NA
CASSLEQGIGYNEQFF
TGTGCCAGCAGCTTAGAGCAGGGTATTGGCTACAATGAGCAGTTCTTC
>TRBJ1-2|TRBV7-8|NA|TRBD1
CASSFPGQGSGYTF
TGTGCCAGCAGCTTTCCGGGACAGGGGAGTGGCTACACCTTC
>TRBJ2-7|TRBV29-1|once|TRBD1
CSVEAEIEDRAGYEQYF
TGCAGCGTTGAAGCAGAGATCGAGGACAGGGCTGGCTACGAGCAGTACTTC
>TRBJ1-2|TRBV19|NA|NA
CASRDSYGYTF
TGTGCCAGTAGGGACAGCTATGGCTACACCTTC
>TRBJ2-3|TRBV6-5|once|NA
CASSYGGGQADTQYF
TGTGCCAGCAGTTACGGGGGGGGCCAGGCAGATACGCAGTATTTT
>TRBJ2-5|TRBV18|NA|TRBD1
CASSPTPGQGTETQYF
TGTGCCAGCTCACCAACTCCGGGACAGGGTACAGAGACCCAGTACTTC
>TRBJ2-5|TRBV18|NA|NA
CASSAQYGTQETQYF
TGTGCCAGCTCAGCGCAATACGGGACACAAGAGACCCAGTACTTC
>TRBJ2-1|TRBV4-1|NA|TRBD2
CASSQDASGTYNEQFF
TGCGCCAGCAGCCAAGATGCTAGCGGGACCTACAATGAGCAGTTCTTC
>TRBJ1-2|TRBV4-1|NA|NA
CASSQAAGDGYTF
TGCGCCAGCAGCCAAGCGGCAGGGGATGGCTACACCTTC
>TRBJ1-1|TRBV30|NA|TRBD1
CAWSVLGQGNTEAFF
TGTGCCTGGAGTGTACTAGGACAGGGGAACACTGAAGCTTTCTTT
>TRBJ2-5|TRBV9|NA|TRBD2
CASSVELAGGQETQYF
TGTGCCAGCAGCGTAGAATTAGCGGGGGGGCAAGAGACCCAGTACTTC
>TRBJ2-1|TRBV11-2|NA|TRBD1
CASSPDRTNNEQFF
TGTGCCAGCAGCCCGGACAGGACGAACAATGAGCAGTTCTTC